This TCR beta chain emerged from a study of OX40 agonist ivuxolimab in advanced cancers. Patients with autoimmune history or systemic immunosuppression were excluded. TCRdb's copy holds only in-frame clones and misses some; the assay was immunoSEQ multiplex PCR. The profile shows 46,000 or so clones, about 87% of them singletons. This receptor was identified in an adult with an advanced solid tumor such as melanoma, head and neck, liver or kidney cancer. The input for sequencing was CD4+ or CD8+ T cells sorted from blood, taken in a trial of the OX40 agonist ivuxolimab.

The CDR3, as DNA: TGCGCCAGCAGTGATCCGGTTAGCGGGGGGGCCGGGGAGACCCAGTACTTC. It translates to CASSDPVSGGAGETQYF. This sequence joins TRBV10-2 and TRBJ2-5; TRBD2 matches at 11 bases. CDR3 size: 17 residues. With V trimmed by 3 bases and J by 5 bases, 11 bases remained unmatched. CDR1 and CDR2 from the germline V gene are WSHSY and SAAADI.